This T cell receptor (beta chain) was retrieved from a study of human T cells and chemical hapten exposure. The time point was: patch test 1, 2 weeks after DPC sensitization. Regarding treatment: therapeutic diphenylcyclopropenone sensitization with weekly scalp DPC. This CDR3 has 16 residues. Trimming took off 3 bases at V and 0 bases at J, with 17 bases between the two ends. Germline loops: CDR1 SQVTM, CDR2 ANQGSEA. Library construction involved attaching unique molecular identifiers to individual cDNA molecules, which allowed quantitative, reproducible TCR counting. TCRdb reprocessed the RACE reads with MiXCR, giving one entry per CDR3 protein. This sample has over 75,000 distinct CDR3 sequences, with around 7% found just once. This clonotype came up many times.

The TCR comes from a woman under 40 with alopecia areata. Some clones in this sample may be carry-over from other donors' samples. This chain connects TRBV29-1 to TRBJ1-2; D unresolved. The sequencing here drew on whole blood, taken in connection with sensitization to the hapten diphenylcyclopropenone (DPC). CDR3 sequence: CSVDPERAEANYGYTF. The CDR3 DNA is TGCAGCGTTGACCCAGAGAGGGCGGAAGCTAACTATGGCTACACCTTC.